These 25 T cell receptor beta chains were sequenced from one sample in a study of CD4 T cells in relation to SARS-CoV-2 and coronaviruses. Repertoires were generated with immunoSEQ multiplex PCR, while TCRdb's copy carries only in-frame clones and drops some. The top ten hold over 1.5% of the sample, which has about 70,000 clones, around 87% seen once. Unexposed donor CD4+ T cells date from about 2011-2018, before the COVID-19 pandemic. Sequences were obtained from memory CD4+ T cells from PBMCs. The receptors here all came from a human donor in good health.

The rearrangement uses TRBV11-2 and TRBJ1-1; a possible D gene is TRBD1 (6 bases). V dropped 7 bases and J dropped 0 bases, with 18 bases sitting between them. CDR1 is SGHAT and CDR2 is FQNNGV in the germline V gene. The CDR3 loop spans 16 amino acids. The CDR3 DNA sequence: TGTGCCAGCAAAGAACTCTCCGGGGGGCTGAACACTGAAGCTTTCTTT. Amino acid sequence: CASKELSGGLNTEAFF.

The V call is TRBV10-3, the J call TRBJ2-5, with 8 nucleotides matching TRBD1. In germline, CDR1 is ENHRY, CDR2 SYGVKD. This CDR3 spans 15 amino acids. Unmatched junction bases numbered 7, after V lost 3 bases and J lost 4 bases. This CDR3 reads CAISDTTGVSETQYF. In DNA form, the CDR3 reads TGTGCCATCAGTGATACGACAGGGGTGTCAGAGACCCAGTACTTC.

As to this clone: The same CDR3 is also encoded by other DNA sequences in this sample. The chain couples TRBV7-2 to TRBJ1-3; TRBD1 might be the D (5 bases). V was shortened by 2 bases and J by 1 base, with 6 bases between the two germline ends. CDR3 length equals 14 residues. Germline V CDR1 and CDR2: SGHTA, FQGNSA. The DNA of the CDR3 is TGTGCCAGCAGCTTACAGGGATCTGGAAACACCATATATTTT. It yields the protein CASSLQGSGNTIYF.

This chain joins TRBV5-6 and TRBJ2-5; TRBD1 matches at 8 bases. J was trimmed by 4 bases and V by 1 base; bases with no gene match: 9. There are 16 residues in the CDR3. CDR1 is SGHDT and CDR2 is YYEEEE in the germline V gene. The CDR3 DNA reads as TGTGCCAGCAGCTTGCGGCAGGGGGCCCGGGGAGAGACCCAGTACTTC. Its protein is CASSLRQGARGETQYF.

This clone is a singleton in its sample. V gene TRBV19 combines with J gene TRBJ2-3; no definite D call. CDR3 length: 14 residues. Trimming cost V 3 bases and J 2 bases, with 9 bases left between them. The germline V gene encodes CDR1 LNHDA and CDR2 SQIVND (reference sequence). CDR3 sequence: CASSIGGFTDTQYF. CDR3 sequence (DNA): TGTGCCAGTAGTATTGGCGGCTTCACAGATACGCAGTATTTT.

The chain recombines TRBV3-1 (or the pseudogene TRBV3-2) with TRBJ1-2; no clear D. With 0 bases removed from V and 2 bases from J, the gap between germline ends came to 7 bases. Looked up from germline, CDR1 is LGHDT and CDR2 is YNNKEL (reference sequence). The CDR3 contains 14 residues. DNA for the CDR3: TGTGCCAGCAGCCAAGATCTCAAGAACTATGGCTACACCTTC. Translation gives CASSQDLKNYGYTF.

CDR3 DNA: TGCGCCAGCAGCCTAGGTACTCGCTACGAGCAGTACTTC. Protein sequence: CASSLGTRYEQYF. The chain links TRBV5-1 to TRBJ2-7; no reliable D call. CDR1 and CDR2 (germline): SGHRS, YFSETQ. This CDR3 region has 13 residues. V lost 4 bases and J 3 bases, leaving 11 bases between the germline ends.

This rearrangement joins TRBV5-1 to TRBJ2-3; D unresolved. Germline CDR1 reads SGHRS; CDR2 reads YFSETQ. There are 14 residues in the CDR3. Trimming stripped 6 bases from V and 2 bases from J, with 13 bases between. As DNA, the CDR3 is TGCGCCAGCACCCCAGGAGCGCCCACAGATACGCAGTATTTT. Its protein is CASTPGAPTDTQYF.

The chain joins TRBV4-2 to TRBJ1-3; no firm D call. Germline V gives CDR1 LGHNA, CDR2 YNFKEQ. Trimming pared 0 bases from V and 7 bases from J, leaving 7 bases between. The CDR3 contains 13 residues. In DNA form, the CDR3 reads TGTGCCAGCAGCCAAGAACTCCAGAACACCATATATTTT. Translation gives CASSQELQNTIYF.

This rearrangement joins TRBV7-2 to TRBJ2-2; unclear D gene. Trimming took 2 bases from V and 0 from J, leaving 10 bases between them. From germline, CDR1 is SGHTA and CDR2 FQGNSA. CDR3 length equals 16 residues. CDR3 in amino acids: CASSLQSITNTGELFF. In DNA form, the CDR3 reads TGTGCCAGCAGCTTACAATCCATAACGAACACCGGGGAGCTGTTTTTT.

J is TRBJ1-1 and V is TRBV7-2; no clear D gene. The V end was cut by 5 bases, the J end by 1 base, with 14 bases between. CDR1 and CDR2 (germline): SGHTA, FQGNSA. The CDR3 runs to 15 residues. The CDR3 coding sequence is TGTGCCAGCAGCCCCGTAGCTCGTCGGAACACTGAAGCTTTCTTT. Amino acids: CASSPVARRNTEAFF. Full variable domain (remainder filled in from reference TRBV7-2 and TRBJ1-1): GAGVSQSPSNKVTEKGKDVELRCDPISGHTALYWYRQSLGQGLEFLIYFQGNSAPDKSGLPSDRFSAERTGGSVSTLTIQRTQQEDSAVYLCASSPVARRNTEAFFGQGTRLTVV.

The chain carries TRBV7-2 and TRBJ2-1; D uncertain. This CDR3 spans 13 amino acids. Germline V gene sequence: CDR1 SGHTA, CDR2 FQGNSA. The germline V and J ends were trimmed by 4 bases and 9 bases, with 13 bases remaining between them. The CDR3: CASSSNSVGEQFF. The CDR3 coding sequence is TGTGCCAGCAGCTCTAACTCTGTCGGTGAGCAGTTCTTC.

This clone appeared a single time. This chain uses TRBV4-2 with TRBJ2-3; no clear D. Germline assignment: CDR1 LGHNA and CDR2 YNFKEQ. Trimming left V 0 bases short and J 5 bases short, with 0 bases between. The CDR3 runs 11 residues. In DNA, the CDR3 is TGTGCCAGCAGCCAAGAAGATACGCAGTATTTT. Its protein is CASSQEDTQYF.

CDR3: CATSDGTGAADTQYF. In DNA, the CDR3 is TGTGCCACCAGTGATGGGACAGGGGCGGCAGATACGCAGTATTTT. This sequence joins TRBV24-1 and TRBJ2-3; 10 nucleotides match TRBD1. Germline-derived CDR1 and CDR2 are KGHDR and SFDVKD. The CDR3 consists of 15 residues. V lost 3 bases, J lost 4 bases, and 3 bases stayed unmatched.

This chain connects TRBV9 to TRBJ2-5; 10 bases align to TRBD2. The CDR3 is made up of 15 amino acids. J gave up 4 bases and V 0 bases, and 3 bases lay outside the gene matches. CDR1 SGDLS and CDR2 YYNGEE come from the germline V gene. The CDR3 region is CASSVERGGPETQYF. In DNA, the CDR3 is TGTGCCAGCAGCGTAGAGCGGGGGGGCCCAGAGACCCAGTACTTC.

For the CDR3, the DNA is TGCGCCAGCAGCTTGACAGGATCCGAGGTGGAGACCCAGTACTTC. This codes for CASSLTGSEVETQYF. The chain carries TRBV5-1 and TRBJ2-5; a weak D match, TRBD1 (5 bases). V lost 1 base to trimming and J lost 5 bases, with 15 bases between them. The CDR3 runs 15 residues. Germline V lookup: CDR1 SGHRS, CDR2 YFSETQ.

This clone has only one observation. The gene calls are TRBV5-4 and TRBJ2-5, with 8 bases fitting TRBD2. Trimming took 4 bases from V and 7 from J; bases not matched to a gene: 12. The CDR3 is made up of 15 amino acids. Per germline, CDR1 SGHNT and CDR2 YYREEE (reference sequence). The CDR3 loop is CASSHTQAGEGTQYF. The CDR3 DNA reads TGTGCCAGCAGCCACACCCAAGCGGGGGAAGGGACCCAGTACTTC.

V and J are TRBV5-5 and TRBJ1-5; D is possibly TRBD1 (6 bases). Germline CDR1 and CDR2: SGHKS and YYEKEE (reference sequence). Trimming left V 4 bases short and J 0 bases short, with 17 bases between. The CDR3 extends over 17 amino acids. The CDR3 bases are TGTGCCAGCAGCCGCGCAGTGGGGGCGGGTAGCAATCAGCCCCAGCATTTT. Protein sequence: CASSRAVGAGSNQPQHF.

The chain carries TRBV15 and TRBJ2-4; 9 bases map to TRBD2. CDR1 is LNHNV and CDR2 is YYDKDF in the germline V gene (reference sequence). The CDR3 sequence is 19 residues long. The V gene end was trimmed by 0 bases and the J gene end by 0 bases; junction bases not matched to a gene: 9. CDR3 sequence: CATSREAGGTTVAKNIQYF. CDR3 nucleotides: TGTGCCACCAGCAGAGAGGCGGGAGGGACCACCGTAGCCAAAAACATTCAGTACTTC.

This chain connects TRBV5-1 to TRBJ1-4; TRBD1 might be the D (6 bases). The V and J ends lost 6 bases and 5 bases respectively, with 14 bases between them. The CDR3 spans 14 residues. Germline-derived CDR1 and CDR2 are SGHRS and YFSETQ. CDR3 region: CASTVERGNEKLFF. Here the CDR3 DNA reads TGCGCCAGCACGGTCGAGAGGGGGAATGAAAAACTGTTTTTT.

This rearrangement joins TRBV5-4 to TRBJ2-3; 9 bases align to TRBD1. The CDR3 has 16 amino acids. The J segment lost 9 bases and the V segment lost 2 bases, leaving 13 bases of the junction unmatched. Germline V gene data show CDR1 as SGHNT and CDR2 as YYREEE (reference sequence). CDR3 protein: CASSFYVPGQGDTQYF. Here the CDR3 DNA reads TGTGCCAGCAGCTTCTACGTTCCGGGACAGGGCGACACGCAGTATTTT.

This clone has just one count. The V and J genes are TRBV28 and TRBJ2-3; tentatively, D is TRBD2 (6 bases). V was trimmed by 2 bases and J by 2 bases, leaving 8 bases between them. Germline V gives CDR1 MDHEN, CDR2 SYDVKM. The CDR3 is 14 residues long. CDR3: CASSLPGDTDTQYF. The CDR3, as DNA: TGTGCCAGCAGTTTACCGGGAGACACAGATACGCAGTATTTT.

The V and J genes are TRBV5-1 and TRBJ2-2, with 9 bases identical to TRBD2. The V gene end was trimmed by 2 bases and the J gene end by 3 bases; junction bases not matched to a gene: 5. The CDR3 spans 16 residues. The germline V gene encodes CDR1 SGHRS and CDR2 YFSETQ. The CDR3 sequence: CASSLERGAYTGELFF. The CDR3 coding sequence is TGCGCCAGCAGCTTAGAGCGGGGGGCCTACACCGGGGAGCTGTTTTTT.

Only a few counts were recorded for this clone. The CDR3: CASSFRGGLAGGPNNEQFF. The CDR3, as DNA: TGTGCCAGCAGTTTCCGTGGGGGACTAGCGGGGGGGCCGAACAATGAGCAGTTCTTC. The J gene is TRBJ2-1, the V gene TRBV28; 16 positions agree with TRBD2. The ends lost 3 bases at V and 5 bases at J; junction bases unmatched: 10. This CDR3 contains 19 residues. Per germline, CDR1 MDHEN and CDR2 SYDVKM.

This chain joins TRBV27 and TRBJ2-7; 12 nucleotides line up with TRBD1. V lost 7 bases and J lost 7; bases outside the gene matches: 8. The CDR3 extends over 14 amino acids. Germline CDR1 MNHEY, CDR2 SMNVEV (reference sequence). CDR3 DNA sequence: TGTGCCAGCAAGTTGGGACAGGGGGCGGGGGAGCAGTACTTC. It encodes CASKLGQGAGEQYF.